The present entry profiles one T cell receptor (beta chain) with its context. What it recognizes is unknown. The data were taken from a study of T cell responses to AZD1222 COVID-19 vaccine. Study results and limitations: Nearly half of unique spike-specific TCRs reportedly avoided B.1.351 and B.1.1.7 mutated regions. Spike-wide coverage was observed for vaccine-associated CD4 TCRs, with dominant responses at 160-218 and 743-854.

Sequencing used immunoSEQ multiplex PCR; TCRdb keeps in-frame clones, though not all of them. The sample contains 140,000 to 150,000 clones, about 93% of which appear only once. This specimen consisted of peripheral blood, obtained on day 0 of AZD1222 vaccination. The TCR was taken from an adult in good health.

CDR3 residues: CASSQDLGGGVDNEQFF. The CDR3 DNA reads TGTGCCAGCAGCCAAGATTTGGGCGGGGGGGTAGACAATGAGCAGTTCTTC. This chain links TRBV4-2 with TRBJ2-1; the match to TRBD2 covers 9 bases. The CDR3 covers 17 residues. Trimming took 0 bases from V and 5 from J; bases not matched to a gene: 8. The germline V gene encodes CDR1 LGHNA and CDR2 YNFKEQ.